What follows are 22 T cell receptor beta chains derived from one specimen sequenced in a study of beta chain features in type 1 diabetes. The isolated RNA, all of it, was reverse transcribed, so expressed TCRB transcripts were what got sequenced. Sequencing was performed with immunoSEQ multiplex PCR; in TCRdb, only in-frame clones are kept and a portion is missing. The table shows under 450,000 clones, with roughly 14% occurring only once. The specimen sequenced was naive CD4+ T cells from blood. These TCRs come from a man in his thirties or forties in good health.

The chain links TRBV29-1 to TRBJ1-4; 8 nucleotides match TRBD1. CDR1 SQVTM and CDR2 ANQGSEA come from the germline V gene. V shed 7 bases, J shed 0 bases, and the junction held 4 bases outside the gene matches. The CDR3 is 14 residues long. In nucleotides, the CDR3 is TGCAGCGGTGGACAGGGAACAACTAATGAAAAACTGTTTTTT. As protein: CSGGQGTTNEKLFF.

V is TRBV7-9 and J is TRBJ2-3; 12 positions agree with TRBD2. There are 14 residues in the CDR3. Germline CDR1 is SEHNR and CDR2 is FQNEAQ (reference sequence). J lost 10 bases, V lost 6 bases, and 8 bases had no gene match. CDR3 protein: CASSMLAGGPAQYF. The CDR3 region has the DNA TGTGCCAGCAGTATGCTAGCGGGAGGGCCTGCGCAGTATTTT.

The chain joins TRBV30 to TRBJ2-7, with D hard to call. Germline loops: CDR1 GTSNPN, CDR2 SVGIG (reference sequence). The CDR3 length is 13 residues. Trimming pared 1 base from V and 7 bases from J, leaving 14 bases between. The CDR3 protein is CAWSASLVGEQYV. The CDR3 bases are TGTGCCTGGAGTGCCTCTCTCGTAGGTGAGCAGTACGTC.

The CDR3 sequence: CAWSNDRAPYNEQFF. The CDR3 nucleotides read TGTGCCTGGAGCAACGACAGGGCGCCTTACAATGAGCAGTTCTTC. V gene TRBV30 combines with J gene TRBJ2-1, with 7 nucleotides matching TRBD1. The germline gives CDR1 GTSNPN, CDR2 SVGIG (reference sequence). Losses at the gene ends were 3 bases for V and 4 bases for J; bases not matched to a gene: 9. The CDR3 consists of 15 residues.

This clone has more than one count but fewer than ten. This chain links TRBV5-1 with TRBJ2-3; possible D gene TRBD2, 6 bases. The CDR3 consists of 14 residues. Germline V gives CDR1 SGHRS, CDR2 YFSETQ. V shed 4 bases and J shed 6 bases, with 15 bases lying between them. The CDR3 loop is CASSPRGSIDTQYF. The CDR3 nucleotides are TGCGCCAGCAGCCCGCGGGGTAGCATTGATACGCAGTATTTT.

The V call is TRBV6-6, the J call TRBJ1-5, with 9 bases aligning to TRBD1. V gave up 6 bases and J gave up 5 bases; unmatched junction bases: 8. This CDR3 region has 15 residues. Per the germline V gene, CDR1 is MNHNY and CDR2 is SVGAGI (reference sequence). The CDR3 region has the DNA TGTGCCAGCAGCCCCGGGACAGGGAGGGATCAGCCCCAGCATTTT. Its translation: CASSPGTGRDQPQHF.

The chain combines TRBV20-1 with TRBJ2-7, with D possibly TRBD1 on 5 matching bases. The CDR3 length is 11 residues. Trimming left V 4 bases short and J 5 bases short, with 9 bases between. Germline loops: CDR1 DFQATT, CDR2 SNEGSKA (reference sequence). The CDR3 nucleotides are TGCAGTGCTATTTCAGGGAACGAGCAGTACTTC. It yields the protein CSAISGNEQYF.

This clone was counted a few times. The chain is built from TRBV5-4 and TRBJ2-1; 7 nucleotides match TRBD2. The trim removed 4 bases at V and 4 bases at J, leaving 14 bases unmatched. The CDR3 loop spans 17 amino acids. Germline V gene lookup returns CDR1 SGHNT and CDR2 YYREEE (reference sequence). CDR3 amino acids: CASSPSVTTGGYNEQFF. CDR3 DNA sequence: TGTGCCAGCAGCCCGAGTGTCACTACGGGGGGATACAATGAGCAGTTCTTC.

This clone was recorded a few times. An end of the junction does not agree with germline; a read error may underlie this. The chain links TRBV27 to TRBJ2-6; 7 positions match TRBD1. Germline assignment: CDR1 MNHEY and CDR2 SMNVEV (reference sequence). The CDR3 is 17 amino acids. For the CDR3, the DNA is TGTTCCAGCAGTACGCGGACAGGCCCCTCTGGGGCCAACGTCCTGACTTTC. Residues: CSSSTRTGPSGANVLTF.

The chain links TRBV29-1 to TRBJ2-7; maybe TRBD1 (6 bases). Germline values: CDR1 SQVTM, CDR2 ANQGSEA. This CDR3 contains 11 residues. V lost 5 bases, J lost 6 bases, and 11 bases lay in between. CDR3 protein: CSVQGQGEQYF. The CDR3 coding sequence is TGCAGCGTTCAGGGGCAGGGCGAGCAGTACTTC.

This clone has only a few counts. At one of its ends the junction is not consistent with the germline gene, which may arise from a read error. V gene TRBV7-7 combines with J gene TRBJ2-5, with 7 nucleotides matching TRBD1. The V gene's germline CDR1 is SSHAT and CDR2 FNYEAQ (reference sequence). The CDR3 runs to 13 residues. CDR3 bases: TGTGCTAGCAGCCGGGGACAGCAAGAGACCCAGTACTTC. Translated, it gives CASSRGQQETQYF.

This clone was picked up a small number of times. The J gene is TRBJ2-1, the V gene TRBV4-1, with TRBD2 identical over 8 bases. V lost 1 base and J lost 7; bases outside the gene matches: 9. CDR3 size: 16 residues. CDR1 is MGHRA, CDR2 YSYEKL, per germline. For the CDR3, the DNA is TGCGCCAGCAGCCAAGGGAGGGGGACTAGTAAGAATGAGCAGTTCTTC. The encoded protein is CASSQGRGTSKNEQFF.

This clone has more than one count but fewer than ten. The chain links TRBV6-5 to TRBJ1-1; maybe TRBD1 (5 bases). Germline V gene data show CDR1 as MNHEY and CDR2 as SVGAGI. The CDR3 extends over 15 amino acids. Trimming left V 2 bases short and J 1 base short, with 11 bases between. Here the CDR3 DNA reads TGTGCCAGCAGTTACAGACCGGGGCAGAACACTGAAGCTTTCTTT. Amino acid sequence: CASSYRPGQNTEAFF.

The genes are TRBV5-1 and TRBJ2-7; 7 bases match TRBD1. The CDR3 runs to 13 residues. Germline-derived CDR1 and CDR2 are SGHRS and YFSETQ. The CDR3 bases are TGCGTCAGCAGCTTGAGGGGGCCCTACGAGCAGTACGTC. Its protein product is CVSSLRGPYEQYV.

V usage is TRBV4-1 and J usage is TRBJ2-1, with 8 positions matching TRBD1. The trim removed 0 bases at V and 5 bases at J, leaving 9 bases unmatched. Per the germline V gene, CDR1 is MGHRA and CDR2 is YSYEKL. CDR3 length: 17 amino acids. The DNA for the CDR3 is TGCGCCAGCAGCCAAGATCAGGGGGCTCCGCCCAACAATGAGCAGTTCTTC. Its protein is CASSQDQGAPPNNEQFF.

Only a few counts were recorded for this clone. V gene TRBV29-1 combines with J gene TRBJ1-1, with a weak D call TRBD1 (6 bases). Looked up from germline, CDR1 is SQVTM and CDR2 is ANQGSEA. V lost 4 bases and J 1 base, leaving 10 bases between the germline ends. CDR3 length: 13 amino acids. In DNA form, the CDR3 reads TGCAGCGTTGCGGGACACCAGAACACTGAAGCTTTCTTT. It yields the protein CSVAGHQNTEAFF.

This clone was observed a few times. V and J are TRBV6-5 and TRBJ2-1, with 12 bases lining up with TRBD2. Germline V gene data show CDR1 as MNHEY and CDR2 as SVGAGI. CDR3 length: 15 amino acids. Germline trimming cut 5 bases from V and 4 bases from J; bases unmatched to any gene: 3. The CDR3 region is CASSPTSGGYNEQFF. The CDR3 DNA follows: TGTGCCAGCAGTCCGACTAGCGGGGGTTACAATGAGCAGTTCTTC.

The chain uses TRBV7-6 and TRBJ2-1; 9 bases agree with TRBD2. Trimming removed 1 base from V and 4 bases from J; junction bases left unmatched: 5. Germline V gene data show CDR1 as SGHVS and CDR2 as FNYEAQ. The CDR3 totals 16 residues. CDR3 sequence: CASSLVASGNYNEQFF. CDR3 sequence (DNA): TGTGCCAGCAGCTTAGTTGCTAGCGGGAATTACAATGAGCAGTTCTTC.

The chain carries TRBV5-1 and TRBJ2-1; TRBD1 is a possible D gene (5 bases). The V and J ends lost 2 bases and 6 bases respectively, with 9 bases between them. The length of the CDR3 is 13 residues. Germline CDR1 reads SGHRS; CDR2 reads YFSETQ. In DNA form, the CDR3 reads TGCGCCAGCAGCTTATTAGGGGCCAATGAGCAGTTCTTC. Residues: CASSLLGANEQFF. The full variable domain, rest sourced from reference TRBV5-1 and TRBJ2-1, is KAGVTQTPRYLIKTRGQQVTLSCSPISGHRSVSWYQQTPGQGLQFLFEYFSETQRNKGNFPGRFSGRQFSNSRSEMNVSTLELGDSALYLCASSLLGANEQFFGPGTRLTVL.

Only one count was recorded for this clone. The rearrangement uses TRBV5-1 and TRBJ2-5, with D hard to call. The CDR3 totals 13 residues. Deletions cut 0 bases from V and 5 bases from J, with 8 bases between. Looked up from germline, CDR1 is SGHRS and CDR2 is YFSETQ. The CDR3 coding sequence is TGCGCCAGCAGCTTGGAGTTACGTGAGACCCAGTACTTC. This codes for CASSLELRETQYF.

V usage is TRBV30 and J usage is TRBJ1-2; a possible D gene is TRBD1 (6 bases). The CDR3 runs 14 residues. CDR1 and CDR2 from the germline V gene are GTSNPN and SVGIG (reference sequence). V gave up 1 base and J gave up 8 bases, with 17 bases separating them. CDR3 amino acids: CAWSGPRRGSGYTF. In DNA, the CDR3 is TGTGCCTGGAGTGGCCCCCGCAGGGGCAGCGGCTACACCTTC.

The genes are TRBV19 and TRBJ1-5, with a tentative D call TRBD1 (5 bases). Trimming removed 6 bases at V and 0 bases at J, with 12 bases between. Germline V lookup: CDR1 LNHDA, CDR2 SQIVND (reference sequence). This CDR3 has 15 residues. As DNA, the CDR3 is TGTGCCAGTAGGGACGAGGGGTATAGCAATCAGCCCCAGCATTTT. Residues: CASRDEGYSNQPQHF.